These T cell receptor beta chains were read from a single sample in a study of cytomegalovirus exposure and HLA in healthy donors. Measured with immunoSEQ multiplex PCR; TCRdb has only the in-frame clones, and not every one. The table lists roughly 190,000 clones, over 70% of them singletons. Sequences were obtained from PBMCs. These receptors originate from a man aged 35-49 years in good health and CMV-seropositive. Each CDR3 is given with its conserved first and last residue. The order of the fields is J gene, V gene, D gene, CDR3 protein. D genes are given only for firm matches.

>TRBJ2-1|TRBV9|.
CASSIGADYNEQFF
>TRBJ2-3|TRBV9|.
CASSPTSNTDTQYF
>TRBJ2-7|TRBV2|.
CASSSYEQYF
>TRBJ2-6|TRBV2|.
CASSGQVLSGANVLTF
>TRBJ1-5|TRBV18|TRBD1
CASSPTGVNQPQHF
>TRBJ2-3|TRBV7-9|TRBD2
CASSLGGAGGGDTQYF
>TRBJ1-4|TRBV18|.
CASSPLREEKLFF
>TRBJ2-7|TRBV10-2|TRBD1
CASSRDRVVEQYF
>TRBJ1-6|TRBV7-2|TRBD1
CASRPTTGNNSPLHF
>TRBJ2-1|TRBV28|TRBD2
CASSSGVSGISYNEQFF
>TRBJ1-2|TRBV7-9|TRBD1
CATDRVDGYTF
>TRBJ2-6|TRBV6-1|.
CASGTSLSGANVLTF
>TRBJ2-5|TRBV10-3|.
CAISTSSGTSETQYF
>TRBJ2-1|TRBV28|TRBD2
CASSPTSGSNNEQFF
>TRBJ2-3|TRBV29-1|.
CSVAQGGDTQYF
>TRBJ1-5|TRBV18|TRBD1
CASSKEQGTLGNQPQHF
>TRBJ2-7|TRBV11-3|.
CASSIGQGYEQYF
>TRBJ2-4|TRBV28|TRBD1
CASSLTGENIQYF
>TRBJ1-2|TRBV6-5|TRBD1
CASSYPGTGIF
>TRBJ1-2|TRBV28|.
CASSLRGDGYTF
>TRBJ2-1|TRBV4-2|TRBD2
CASRPGTSGINEQFF
>TRBJ1-6|TRBV9|TRBD1
CASSATGNSPLHF
>TRBJ2-5|TRBV18|TRBD2
CASSQGLAGVGETQYF
>TRBJ2-1|TRBV30|.
CARRTGVHNEQFF
>TRBJ1-2|TRBV29-1|TRBD1
CSVEPGTGSHYGYTF
>TRBJ2-5|TRBV4-2|.
CASSQDFLQGRETQYF
>TRBJ2-2|TRBV27|TRBD2
CASSMLAGGGELFF
>TRBJ1-5|TRBV19|.
CASSIDRATSWPQHF